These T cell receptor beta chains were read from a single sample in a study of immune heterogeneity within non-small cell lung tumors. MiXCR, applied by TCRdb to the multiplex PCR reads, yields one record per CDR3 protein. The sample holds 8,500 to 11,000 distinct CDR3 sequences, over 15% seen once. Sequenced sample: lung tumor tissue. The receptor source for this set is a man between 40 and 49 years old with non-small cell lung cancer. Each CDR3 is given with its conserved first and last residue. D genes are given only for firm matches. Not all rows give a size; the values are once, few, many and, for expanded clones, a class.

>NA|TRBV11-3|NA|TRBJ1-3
CASSLGAVSGNIIYF
TGTGCCAGCAGCTTGGGCGCCGTCTCTGGAAACATTATATATTTT
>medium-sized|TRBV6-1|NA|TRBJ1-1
CASRREGTGGHTEAFF
TGTGCCAGCAGACGGGAAGGGACTGGAGGTCACACTGAAGCTTTCTTT
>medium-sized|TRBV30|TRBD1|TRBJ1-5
CAIGQGGNQPQHF
TGTGCGATCGGACAGGGGGGTAATCAGCCCCAGCATTTT
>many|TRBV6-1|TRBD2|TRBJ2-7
CASSTGRILYEQYF
TGTGCCAGCAGTACCGGGAGGATCCTCTACGAGCAGTACTTC
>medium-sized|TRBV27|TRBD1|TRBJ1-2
CASSSPGQIYGYTF
TGTGCCAGCAGTTCCCCGGGACAGATCTATGGCTACACCTTC
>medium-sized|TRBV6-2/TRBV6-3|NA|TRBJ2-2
CASSSTVPPGELFF
TGTGCCAGCAGTTCGACGGTACCGCCCGGGGAGCTGTTTTTT
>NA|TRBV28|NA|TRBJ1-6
CASSFGGAASSYNSPLHF
TGTGCCAGCAGTTTCGGAGGAGCGGCTAGCTCATATAATTCACCCCTCCACTTT
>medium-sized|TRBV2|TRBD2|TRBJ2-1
CASSIAGAYNEQFF
TGTGCCAGCAGTATAGCGGGGGCGTACAATGAGCAGTTCTTC
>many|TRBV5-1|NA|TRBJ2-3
CASSLVQGTDTQYF
TGCGCCAGCAGCTTGGTACAGGGCACAGATACGCAGTATTTT
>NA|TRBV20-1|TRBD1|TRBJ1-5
CSGGTGDSQPQHF
TGCAGTGGCGGGACAGGGGATAGTCAGCCCCAGCATTTT
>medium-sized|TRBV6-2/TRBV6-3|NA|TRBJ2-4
CASSLRGAKNIQYF
TGTGCCAGCAGTCTTAGGGGTGCCAAAAACATTCAGTACTTC
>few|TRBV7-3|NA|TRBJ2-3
CASSSDFTDTQYF
TGTGCCAGCAGCTCGGACTTCACAGATACGCAGTATTTT
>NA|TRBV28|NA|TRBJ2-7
CASSLWTEGYEQYF
TGTGCCAGCAGTTTATGGACAGAGGGCTACGAGCAGTACTTC
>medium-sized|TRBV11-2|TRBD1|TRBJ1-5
CASSLGQGGWNQPQHF
TGTGCCAGCAGCCTCGGACAGGGGGGATGGAATCAGCCCCAGCATTTT
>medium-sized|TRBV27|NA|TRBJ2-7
CASSLTHRVDEQYF
TGTGCCAGCAGTTTAACCCACAGGGTCGACGAGCAGTACTTC
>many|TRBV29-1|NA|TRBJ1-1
CSVGSQGSEAFF
TGCAGCGTTGGCTCACAGGGTTCTGAAGCTTTCTTT
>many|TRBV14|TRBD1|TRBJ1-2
CASSQTPGQGPYGYTF
TGTGCCAGCAGCCAAACTCCGGGACAGGGGCCCTATGGCTACACCTTC
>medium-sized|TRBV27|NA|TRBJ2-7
CASSALWSYEQYF
TGTGCCAGCAGTGCCTTATGGTCCTACGAGCAGTACTTC